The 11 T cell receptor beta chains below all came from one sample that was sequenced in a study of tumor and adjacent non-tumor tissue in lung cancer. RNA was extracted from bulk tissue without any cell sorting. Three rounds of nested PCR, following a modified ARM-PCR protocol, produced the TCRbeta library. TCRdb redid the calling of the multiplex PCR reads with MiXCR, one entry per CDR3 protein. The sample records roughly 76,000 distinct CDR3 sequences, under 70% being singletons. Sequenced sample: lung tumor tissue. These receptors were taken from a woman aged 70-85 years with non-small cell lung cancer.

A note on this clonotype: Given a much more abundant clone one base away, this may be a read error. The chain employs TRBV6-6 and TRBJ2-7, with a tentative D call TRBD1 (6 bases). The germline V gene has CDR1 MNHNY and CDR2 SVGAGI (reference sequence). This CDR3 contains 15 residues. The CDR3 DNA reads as TGTCCCAGCAGACCTGGACGGGACAACTCCTACGAGCAGTACTTC. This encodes CPSRPGRDNSYEQYF.

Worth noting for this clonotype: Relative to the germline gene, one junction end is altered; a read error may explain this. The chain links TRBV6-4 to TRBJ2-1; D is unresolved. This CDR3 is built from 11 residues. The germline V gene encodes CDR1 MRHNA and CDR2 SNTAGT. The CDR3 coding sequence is TGTGCCAGCCCAGGCGGATTCGATCAGTCCTTC. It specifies CASPGGFDQSF.

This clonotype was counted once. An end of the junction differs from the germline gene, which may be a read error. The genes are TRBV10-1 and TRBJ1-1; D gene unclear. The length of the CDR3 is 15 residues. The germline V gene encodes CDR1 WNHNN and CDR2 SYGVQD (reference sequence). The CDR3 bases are TGCGCCAGCAGTGACAACAAGGGAAAGAACATTGAAGCTTTCTTT. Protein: CASSDNKGKNIEAFF.

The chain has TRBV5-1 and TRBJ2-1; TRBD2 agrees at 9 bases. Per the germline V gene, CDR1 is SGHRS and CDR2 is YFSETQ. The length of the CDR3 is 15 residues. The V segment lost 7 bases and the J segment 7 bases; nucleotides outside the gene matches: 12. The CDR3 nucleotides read TGCGCCAGCGCTCGGCTTGCGGGAGGGCCTAATGAGCAGTTCTTC. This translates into CASARLAGGPNEQFF.

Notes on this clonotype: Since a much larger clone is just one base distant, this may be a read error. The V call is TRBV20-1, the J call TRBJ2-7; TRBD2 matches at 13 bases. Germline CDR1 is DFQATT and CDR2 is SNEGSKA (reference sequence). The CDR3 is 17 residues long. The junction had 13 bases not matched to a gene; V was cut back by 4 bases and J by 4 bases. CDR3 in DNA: TGCAGTGCTAACAATTTAGACGTGACTAGCGGGAGGTACGAGCAGTACTTC. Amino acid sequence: CSANNLDVTSGRYEQYF.

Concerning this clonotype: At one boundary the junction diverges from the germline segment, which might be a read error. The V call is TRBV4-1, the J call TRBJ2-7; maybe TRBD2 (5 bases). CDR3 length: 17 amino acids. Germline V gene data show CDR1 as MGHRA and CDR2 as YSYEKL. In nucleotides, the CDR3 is TGCGCCAGCAGCCATCCCTGCGGGCCCCTGGGGTCCTACGAACAGTACTTC. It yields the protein CASSHPCGPLGSYEQYF.

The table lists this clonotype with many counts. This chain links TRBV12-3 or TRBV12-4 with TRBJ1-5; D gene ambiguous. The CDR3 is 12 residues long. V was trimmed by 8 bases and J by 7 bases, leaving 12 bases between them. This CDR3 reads CASSGGKQPQHF. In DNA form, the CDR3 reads TGTGCCAGCTCTGGCGGGAAACAGCCCCAGCATTTT.

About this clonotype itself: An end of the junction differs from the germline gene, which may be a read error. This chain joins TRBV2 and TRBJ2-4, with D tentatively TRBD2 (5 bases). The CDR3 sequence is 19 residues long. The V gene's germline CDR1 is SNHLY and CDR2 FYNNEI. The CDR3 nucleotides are TGTGCCGGCAGTGAAACGGAATATGCGGAGGAGACCGCCAAAAACATTCAGTACTTC. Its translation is CAGSETEYAEETAKNIQYF.

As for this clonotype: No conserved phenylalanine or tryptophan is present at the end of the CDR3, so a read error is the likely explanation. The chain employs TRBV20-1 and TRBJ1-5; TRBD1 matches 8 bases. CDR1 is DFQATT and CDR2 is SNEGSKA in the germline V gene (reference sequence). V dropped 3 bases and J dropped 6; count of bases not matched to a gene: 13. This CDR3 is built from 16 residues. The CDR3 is CSARDDRGGRSQPQHL. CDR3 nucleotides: TGCAGTGCTAGGGACGACAGGGGAGGAAGGAGTCAGCCCCAGCATTTA.

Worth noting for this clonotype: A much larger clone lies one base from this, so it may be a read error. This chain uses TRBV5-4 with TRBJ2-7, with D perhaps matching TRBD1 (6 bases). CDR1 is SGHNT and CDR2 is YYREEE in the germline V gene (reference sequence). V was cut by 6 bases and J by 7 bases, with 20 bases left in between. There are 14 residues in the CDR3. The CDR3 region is CASNEGTGLGEQYF. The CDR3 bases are TGTGCCAGCAACGAAGGAACAGGGCTAGGGGAGCAGTACTTC. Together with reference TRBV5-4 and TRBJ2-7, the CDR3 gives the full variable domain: ETGVTQSPTHLIKTRGQQVTLRCSSQSGHNTVSWYQQALGQGPQFIFQYYREEENGRGNFPPRFSGLQFPNYSSELNVNALELDDSALYLCASNEGTGLGEQYFGPGTRLTVT.

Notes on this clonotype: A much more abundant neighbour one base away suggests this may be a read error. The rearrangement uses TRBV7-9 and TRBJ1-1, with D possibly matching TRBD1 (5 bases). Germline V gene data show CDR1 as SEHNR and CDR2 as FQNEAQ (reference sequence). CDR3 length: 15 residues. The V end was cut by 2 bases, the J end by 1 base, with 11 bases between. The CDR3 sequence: CASSLIGAKNTEAFF. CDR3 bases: TGTGCCAGCAGCTTAATAGGGGCCAAGAACACTGAAGCTTTCTTT.